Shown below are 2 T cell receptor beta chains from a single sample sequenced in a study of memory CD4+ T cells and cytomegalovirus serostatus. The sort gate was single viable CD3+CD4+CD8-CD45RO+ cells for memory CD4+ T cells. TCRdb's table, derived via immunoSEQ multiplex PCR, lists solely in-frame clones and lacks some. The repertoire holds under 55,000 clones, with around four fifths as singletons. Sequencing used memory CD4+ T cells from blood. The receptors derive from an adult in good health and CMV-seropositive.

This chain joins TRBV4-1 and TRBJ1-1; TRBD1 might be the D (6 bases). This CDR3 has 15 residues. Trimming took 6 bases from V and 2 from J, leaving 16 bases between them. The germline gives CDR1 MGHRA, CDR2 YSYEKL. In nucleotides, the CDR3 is TGCGCCAGCAGACCGCCGGGACAATTAAACACTGAAGCTTTCTTT. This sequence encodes CASRPPGQLNTEAFF.

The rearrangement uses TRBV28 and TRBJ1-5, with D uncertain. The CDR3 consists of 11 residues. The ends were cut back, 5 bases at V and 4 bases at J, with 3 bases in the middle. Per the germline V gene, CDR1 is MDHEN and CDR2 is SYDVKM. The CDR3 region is CASSVNQPQHF. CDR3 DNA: TGTGCCAGCAGTGTGAATCAGCCCCAGCATTTT.